The present entry profiles one T cell receptor beta chain with its context. Its target is unknown. This sample stems from a study of CD8 T cells in Susac syndrome. Study results and limitations: CD4+ T cell repertoires in Susac syndrome exhibited no evidence of clonal expansion.

The Susac syndrome patients fit the recently defined diagnostic criteria for definite or probable disease. After extraction with the RNeasy kit, roughly 0.5 to 1 ug of the RNA was reverse transcribed using random hexamers. TCRdb re-called the immunoSEQ multiplex PCR reads with MiXCR, one entry per CDR3 protein. Among about 180,000 distinct CDR3 sequences listed, about 93% were seen once. Deletions cut 2 bases from V and 5 bases from J, with 16 bases between. CDR3 length: 15 residues. Per the germline V gene, CDR1 is SGHVS and CDR2 is FNYEAQ. The sequence derives from a human donor with Susac syndrome. Sequenced sample: CD4+ T cells from PBMCs. The chain links TRBV7-6 to TRBJ2-7, with D perhaps TRBD1 (6 bases). The CDR3 DNA reads TGTGCCAGCAGCTTATCCCCCGGGACACCACACGAGCAGTACTTC. It translates to CASSLSPGTPHEQYF.